This note documents a single T cell receptor beta chain sequence. The entry originates in a study of identical twins. TCRdb reprocessed the 5' RACE reads with MiXCR, giving one entry per CDR3 protein. Altogether around 490,000 distinct CDR3 sequences are present, 14% being singletons, with the ten largest covering approximately 1%. Germline loops: CDR1 SGHAT, CDR2 FQNNGV. This CDR3 contains 16 residues. V was clipped by 0 bases and J by 8 bases; unmatched bases: 8. This sample also belongs to another study, concerning yellow fever vaccine responses in identical twins.

Source material: CD4+ T cells sorted from blood. The rearrangement links TRBV11-2 to TRBJ2-1, with TRBD2 identical over 9 bases. The TCR sequence derives from a woman younger than 35 in good health. CDR3 residues: CASSLDTSGLFDEQFF. DNA of the CDR3: TGTGCCAGCAGCTTAGATACTAGCGGGTTATTCGATGAGCAGTTCTTC.